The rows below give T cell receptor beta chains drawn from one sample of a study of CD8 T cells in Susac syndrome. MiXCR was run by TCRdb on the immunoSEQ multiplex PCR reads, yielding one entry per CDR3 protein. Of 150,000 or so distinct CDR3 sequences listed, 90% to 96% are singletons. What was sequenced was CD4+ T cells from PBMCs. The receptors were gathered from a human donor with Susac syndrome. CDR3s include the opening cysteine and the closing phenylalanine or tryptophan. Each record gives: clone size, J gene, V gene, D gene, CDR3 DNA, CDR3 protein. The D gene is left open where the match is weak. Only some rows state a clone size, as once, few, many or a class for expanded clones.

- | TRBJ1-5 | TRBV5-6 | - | TGTGCCAGCAGCCTGGGGCCAGGGCGTTCTCAGCCCCAGCATTTT | CASSLGPGRSQPQHF
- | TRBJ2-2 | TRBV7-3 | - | TGTGCCAGCAGCTCCCTCGGGTTAAACACCGGGGAGCTGTTTTTT | CASSSLGLNTGELFF
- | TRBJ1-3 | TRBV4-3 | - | TGCGCCAGCAGCCAAGCGAGCTCTGGAAACACCATATATTTT | CASSQASSGNTIYF
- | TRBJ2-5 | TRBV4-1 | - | TGCGCCAGCAGCCATCCGGGGCAGCTCCAAGAGACCCAGTACTTC | CASSHPGQLQETQYF
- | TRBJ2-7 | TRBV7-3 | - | TGTGCCAGCAGCGAATCGTATCACAACGAGCAGTACTTC | CASSESYHNEQYF
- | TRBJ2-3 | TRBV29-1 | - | TGCAGCGCCACGGGAGATACGCAGTATTTT | CSATGDTQYF
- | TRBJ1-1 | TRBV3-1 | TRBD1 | TGTGCCAGCAGCGCCTGGACAGGGACCACTGAAGCTTTCTTT | CASSAWTGTTEAFF
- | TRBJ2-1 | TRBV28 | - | TGTGCCAGCAGTTTGAGCACCGGGACTCACAAGCAGTTCTTC | CASSLSTGTHKQFF
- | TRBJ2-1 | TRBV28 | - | TGTGCCAGCAGTCCAGAAGGGACGGTATACAATGAGCAGTTCTTC | CASSPEGTVYNEQFF
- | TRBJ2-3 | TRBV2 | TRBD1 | TGTGCCAGCAGACAGGGGGCGAGGGAGACGCAGTATTTT | CASRQGARETQYF
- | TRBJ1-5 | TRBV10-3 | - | TGTGCCACGACTAAGGACTTAAGGCAGCCCCAGCATTTT | CATTKDLRQPQHF
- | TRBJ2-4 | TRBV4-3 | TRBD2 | TGCGCCAGCAGCCAAGATACGGGGGGTAGGGACAAAAACATTCAGTACTTC | CASSQDTGGRDKNIQYF
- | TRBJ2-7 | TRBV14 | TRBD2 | TGTGCCAGCAGCCAAGATGAATCGGTAGCGGGTGGCCACGAGCAGTACTTC | CASSQDESVAGGHEQYF
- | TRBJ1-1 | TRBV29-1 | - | TGCAGCGTTCGGGGTAGTACAGGGACCCGCACTGAAGCTTTCTTT | CSVRGSTGTRTEAFF
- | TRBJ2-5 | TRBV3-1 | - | TGTGCCAGCAGGAAAACAGGTTTCCAAGAGACCCAGTACTTC | CASRKTGFQETQYF
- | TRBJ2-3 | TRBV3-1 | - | TGTGCCAGCAGCCAAGGGTCGCTTGCGGGCACAGATACGCAGTATTTT | CASSQGSLAGTDTQYF
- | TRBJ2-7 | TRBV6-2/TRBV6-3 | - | TGTGCCAGCAGCTCCGATCACAGGGACCACCCCTACGAGCAGTACTTC | CASSSDHRDHPYEQYF
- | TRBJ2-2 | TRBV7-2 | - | TGTGCCAGCAGCGCACCTAGAGGACAGCGGAACACCGGGGAGCTGTTTTTT | CASSAPRGQRNTGELFF
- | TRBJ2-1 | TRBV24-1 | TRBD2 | TGTGCCACCAGTGGACTAGCGATACATGAGCAGTTCTTC | CATSGLAIHEQFF
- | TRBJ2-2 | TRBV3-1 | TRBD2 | TGTGCCAGCAGCCAAGGGCTAGCGGGGGGTCCCGGGGAGCTGTTTTTT | CASSQGLAGGPGELFF
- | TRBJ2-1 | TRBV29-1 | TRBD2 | TGCAGCGTTAGCGGGAGTCAGGATGAGCAGTTCTTC | CSVSGSQDEQFF
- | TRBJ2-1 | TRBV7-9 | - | TGTGCCAGCAGCTCTTTTGGACAGACGAGCTCCTACAATGAGCAGTTCTTC | CASSSFGQTSSYNEQFF
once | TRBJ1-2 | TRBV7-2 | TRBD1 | TGTGCCAGCAGCTCCGGACAGGGGGCACACTATGGCTACACCTTC | CASSSGQGAHYGYTF
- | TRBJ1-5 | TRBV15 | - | TGTGCCACCAGCAGATACAATCAGCCCCAGCATTTT | CATSRYNQPQHF
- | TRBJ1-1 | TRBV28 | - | TGTGCCAGCAGTGAGGCTATGAACACTGAAGCTTTCTTT | CASSEAMNTEAFF
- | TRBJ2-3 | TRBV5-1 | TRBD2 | TGCGCCAGCGCGCGGGGGGGAGCCACAGATACGCAGTATTTT | CASARGGATDTQYF
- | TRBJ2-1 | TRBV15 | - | TGTGCCACCAGCTCCCGACACAGGCCGAACTTCAATGAGCAGTTCTTC | CATSSRHRPNFNEQFF
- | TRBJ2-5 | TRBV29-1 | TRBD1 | TGCAGCGGTCGACAGGGCCAAGAGACCCAGTACTTC | CSGRQGQETQYF
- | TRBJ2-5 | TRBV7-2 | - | TGTGCCAGCAGCTCCCACAGGGACAAGACCCAGTACTTC | CASSSHRDKTQYF
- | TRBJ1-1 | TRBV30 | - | TGTGCCTGGACGAGGGCACCAATGAACACTGAAGCTTTCTTT | CAWTRAPMNTEAFF
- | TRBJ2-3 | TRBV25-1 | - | TGTGCCAGCAGACCCACCGGGGCCGAAGATACGCAGTATTTT | CASRPTGAEDTQYF
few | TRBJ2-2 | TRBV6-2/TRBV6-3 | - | TGTGCCAGCAGTGTCGGAGTAAACACCGGGGAGCTGTTTTTT | CASSVGVNTGELFF
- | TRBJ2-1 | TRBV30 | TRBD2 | TGTGGAATTACCACCGGGACTAGCGGTTACAATGAGCAGTTCTTC | CGITTGTSGYNEQFF
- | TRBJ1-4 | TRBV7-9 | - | TGTGCCAGCAGCTTAGTTGAGGTTCTAAATGAAAAACTGTTTTTT | CASSLVEVLNEKLFF
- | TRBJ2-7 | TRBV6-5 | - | TGTGCCAGCAGTTCCAGGGCAGGGACCTACGAGCAGTACTTC | CASSSRAGTYEQYF
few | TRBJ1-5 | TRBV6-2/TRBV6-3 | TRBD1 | TGTGCCAGCAGCGGGACAGGCGGGAATCAGCCCCAGCATTTT | CASSGTGGNQPQHF
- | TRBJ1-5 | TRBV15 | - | TGTGCCACCAGCAGAGGCGACAATCAGCCCCAGCATTTT | CATSRGDNQPQHF
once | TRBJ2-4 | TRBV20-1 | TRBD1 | TGCAGTGCTAGAGCGGGACAGGGGCAAAACATTCAGTACTTC | CSARAGQGQNIQYF
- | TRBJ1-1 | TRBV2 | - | TGTGCCAGCAGTGGTAGTGTGGACACTGAAGCTTTCTTT | CASSGSVDTEAFF
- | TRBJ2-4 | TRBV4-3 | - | TGCGCCAGCAGCCAAGCATTCACCCGGGAAAACATTCAGTACTTC | CASSQAFTRENIQYF
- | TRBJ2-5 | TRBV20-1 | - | TGCGGACCCCGACACCGGGAGACCCAGTACTTC | CGPRHRETQYF
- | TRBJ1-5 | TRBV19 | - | TGTGCCAGTAGTAAGACCGGGACAAATAGCAATCAGCCCCAGCATTTT | CASSKTGTNSNQPQHF
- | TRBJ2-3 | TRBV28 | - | TGTGCCAGCAGTCCCCGTGCTAGCTTCCCCACAGATACGCAGTATTTT | CASSPRASFPTDTQYF
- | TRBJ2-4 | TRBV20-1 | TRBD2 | TGCAGTGCCCAGGGACTAGCGATAAACATTCAGTACTTC | CSAQGLAINIQYF
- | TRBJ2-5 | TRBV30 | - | TGTGCCTGGAGCGGGCGTGAGACCCAGTACTTC | CAWSGRETQYF
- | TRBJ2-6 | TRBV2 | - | TGTGCCAGCAGTATAGGACAGTCCAACGTCCTGACTTTC | CASSIGQSNVLTF
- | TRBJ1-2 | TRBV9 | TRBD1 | TGTGCCAGCAGCGTCGGGACAGTTTTTAACTATGGCTACACCTTC | CASSVGTVFNYGYTF
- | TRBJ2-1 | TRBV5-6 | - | TGTGCCAGCAGCTCCCCTACCCGGGCTCTCGGAGAGCAGTTCTTC | CASSSPTRALGEQFF
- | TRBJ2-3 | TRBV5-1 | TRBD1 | TGCGCCAGCAGCTTACAATATGGACAGGGCCAGAGAGATACGCAGTATTTT | CASSLQYGQGQRDTQYF
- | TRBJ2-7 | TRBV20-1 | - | TGCAGTGCTAGAGCAGCAACCTACGAGCAGTACTTC | CSARAATYEQYF
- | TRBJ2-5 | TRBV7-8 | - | TGTGCCAGCAGCTTTGGGCGAGAGACCCAGTACTTC | CASSFGRETQYF
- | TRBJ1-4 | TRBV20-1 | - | TGCAGTGCTAGGGCCGGGGGTAATGAAAAACTGTTTTTT | CSARAGGNEKLFF
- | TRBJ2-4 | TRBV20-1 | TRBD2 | TGCAGTGCTAGGTGGCTAGCGGGAACTCCCAAAAACATTCAGTACTTC | CSARWLAGTPKNIQYF
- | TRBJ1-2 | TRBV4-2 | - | TGTGCCAGCACCCAAGGGAGGGGACGGGGTGATGGCTACACCTTC | CASTQGRGRGDGYTF
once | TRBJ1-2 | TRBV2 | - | TGTGCCAGCCTGATAGTGGGTTTTACTCAGGGGCCTTATGGCTACACCTTC | CASLIVGFTQGPYGYTF
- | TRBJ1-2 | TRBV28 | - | TGTGCCAGCAGTTTAGCACGCTATGGCTACACCTTC | CASSLARYGYTF
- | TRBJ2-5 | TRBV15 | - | TGTGCCACCACGGAAGGAACACAAGAGACCCAGTACTTC | CATTEGTQETQYF
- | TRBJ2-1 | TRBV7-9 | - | TGTGCCAGCAGCCTTGTTGTAACGACCTACAATGAGCAGTTCTTC | CASSLVVTTYNEQFF
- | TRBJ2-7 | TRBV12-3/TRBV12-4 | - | TGTGCCAGCACCCCTGAAGGCTATTTCTACGAGCAGTACTTC | CASTPEGYFYEQYF